Detailed here is one T cell receptor beta chain. Its matching antigen is unknown. TCRdb redid the calling of the 5' RACE reads with MiXCR, one entry per CDR3 protein. Among some 450,000 distinct CDR3 sequences listed, approximately 18% were seen once. The sample originates from a study of T-cell memory formation after mild COVID-19. General observations from the study: Some SARS-CoV-2-responding clones were already detected in memory before infection.

The germline V and J ends were trimmed by 4 bases and 0 bases, with 13 bases remaining between them. This CDR3 is built from 15 residues. Germline loops: CDR1 SGHRS, CDR2 YFSETQ. The receptor comes from a man younger than 30 who had mild COVID-19 (a few samples of this study predate the infection). Cell type and time point are not known. The specimen was PBMCs or a T cell subset sorted from them (not recorded which). J is TRBJ1-1 and V is TRBV5-1; D is perhaps TRBD1 (6 bases). This chain's CDR3 is CASSLGGGVNTEAFF. DNA of the CDR3: TGCGCCAGCAGCCTGGGGGGGGGCGTGAACACTGAAGCTTTCTTT.